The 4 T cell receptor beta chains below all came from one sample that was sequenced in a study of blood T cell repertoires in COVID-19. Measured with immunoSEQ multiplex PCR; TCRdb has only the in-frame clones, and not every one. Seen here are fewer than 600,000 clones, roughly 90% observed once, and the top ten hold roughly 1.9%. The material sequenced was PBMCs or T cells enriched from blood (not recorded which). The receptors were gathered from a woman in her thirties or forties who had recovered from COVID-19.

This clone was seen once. The CDR3, as DNA: TGTGCCAGCAGTCACAGGACCCTCTATGGCTACACCTTC. Amino acids: CASSHRTLYGYTF. J is TRBJ1-2 and V is TRBV12-3 or TRBV12-4, with a weak D call TRBD1 (5 bases). The V and J ends lost 5 bases and 4 bases respectively, with 11 bases between them. This CDR3 comprises 13 residues.

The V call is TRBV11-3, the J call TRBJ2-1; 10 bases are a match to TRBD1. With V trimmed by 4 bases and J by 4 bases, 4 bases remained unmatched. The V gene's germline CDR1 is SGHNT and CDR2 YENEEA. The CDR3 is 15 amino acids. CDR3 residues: CASSSGQGGYNEQFF. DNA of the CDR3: TGTGCCAGCAGCTCAGGACAGGGGGGATACAATGAGCAGTTCTTC.

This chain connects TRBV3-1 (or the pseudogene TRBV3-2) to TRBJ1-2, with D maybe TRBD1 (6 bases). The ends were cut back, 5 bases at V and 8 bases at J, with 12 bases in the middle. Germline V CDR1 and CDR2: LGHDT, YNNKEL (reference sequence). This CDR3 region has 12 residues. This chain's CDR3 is CASSSGESGYTF. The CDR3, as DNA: TGTGCCAGCAGCTCAGGGGAATCGGGCTACACCTTC.

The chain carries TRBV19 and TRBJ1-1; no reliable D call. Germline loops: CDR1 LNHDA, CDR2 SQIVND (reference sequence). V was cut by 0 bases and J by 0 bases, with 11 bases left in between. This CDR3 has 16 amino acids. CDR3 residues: CASSIDDVEMNTEAFF. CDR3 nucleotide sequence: TGTGCCAGTAGTATAGATGATGTAGAGATGAACACTGAAGCTTTCTTT.